This TCR beta chain was sequenced during a study of CD8 T cells in Susac syndrome. Broader study findings: The authors acknowledged that their TCR sequencing and HLA analysis involved a relatively small number of individuals.

CDR1 and CDR2 (germline): LNHNV, YYDKDF (reference sequence). The trim removed 5 bases at V and 3 bases at J, leaving 5 bases unmatched. This CDR3 is 15 amino acids long. Stable or active relapsing-remitting multiple sclerosis, untreated and meeting revised McDonald criteria, defined the controls. TEMRA cells were FACS-enriched, and CD8+ and CD4+ T cells were isolated negatively. Random-hexamer reverse transcription was applied to roughly 0.5 to 1 ug RNA. The amplification used immunoSEQ multiplex PCR on TCR beta CDR3; it spanned 54 Vbeta and 13 Jbeta. TCRdb ran MiXCR on the immunoSEQ multiplex PCR reads and lists one entry per CDR3 protein. The profile shows approximately 68,000 distinct CDR3 sequences, less than 95% of them singletons. Comments on this clonotype: Its specificity is not known.

The sample was CD8+ T cells from PBMCs. The J gene is TRBJ2-3, the V gene TRBV15, with TRBD2 identical over 10 bases. The TCR originated in a human donor with multiple sclerosis. In DNA, the CDR3 is TGTGCCACCAGCTTACTAGCGGGGTTTACAGATACGCAGTATTTT. Translated, it gives CATSLLAGFTDTQYF.